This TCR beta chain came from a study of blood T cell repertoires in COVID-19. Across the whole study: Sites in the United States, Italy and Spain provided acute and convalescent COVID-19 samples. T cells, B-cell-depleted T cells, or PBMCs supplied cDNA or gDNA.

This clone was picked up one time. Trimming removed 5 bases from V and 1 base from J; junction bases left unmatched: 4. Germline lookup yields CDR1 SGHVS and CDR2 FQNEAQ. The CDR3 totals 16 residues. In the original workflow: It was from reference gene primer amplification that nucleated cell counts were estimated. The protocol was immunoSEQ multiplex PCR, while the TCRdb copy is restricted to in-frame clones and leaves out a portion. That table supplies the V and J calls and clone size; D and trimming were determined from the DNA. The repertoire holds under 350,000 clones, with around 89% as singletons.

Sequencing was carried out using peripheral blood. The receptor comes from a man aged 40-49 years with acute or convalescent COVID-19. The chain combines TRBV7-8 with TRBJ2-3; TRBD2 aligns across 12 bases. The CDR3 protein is CASSISSGGGTDTQYF. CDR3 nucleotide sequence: TGTGCCAGCAGCATTTCTAGCGGGGGGGGCACAGATACGCAGTATTTT.